This passage covers 17 T cell receptor beta chains from one sample sequenced in a study of blood T cells in healthy people across ages. A sample-barcoded 5' primer and a J-beta primer mix were used in a second PCR of roughly 7 to 11 cycles. Each CDR3 protein is one row after TCRdb ran MiXCR on the 5' RACE reads. The profile shows about a million distinct CDR3 sequences, just over 50% of them singletons. The sample consisted of blood. These receptors came from a woman aged 55-70 years in good health.

The chain carries TRBV28 and TRBJ2-2, with TRBD1 matching over 8 bases. After removal of 7 bases from V and 7 bases from J, the junction contained 5 bases not matched to a gene. CDR3 size: 13 residues. CDR1 MDHEN and CDR2 SYDVKM come from the germline V gene. The CDR3 nucleotides read TGTGCCAGCAACGCAGGGGGCTTCGGGGAGCTGTTTTTT. Amino acid sequence: CASNAGGFGELFF.

A few counts support this clonotype. The CDR3 sequence is CASSLHGDGLDGGEQFF. The CDR3 DNA is TGCGCCAGCAGCTTGCATGGGGATGGCCTAGACGGAGGTGAGCAGTTCTTC. The chain joins TRBV5-1 to TRBJ2-1; TRBD2 is a possible D gene (5 bases). Deletions cut 1 base from V and 9 bases from J, with 23 bases between. This CDR3 contains 17 residues. From germline, CDR1 is SGHRS and CDR2 YFSETQ.

The genes are TRBV4-1 and TRBJ2-1; TRBD2 matches at 9 bases. Germline CDR1 is MGHRA and CDR2 is YSYEKL. The V gene end was trimmed by 0 bases and the J gene end by 3 bases; junction bases not matched to a gene: 3. The CDR3 totals 16 residues. The CDR3 nucleotides read TGCGCCAGCAGCCAAGACTTGACTAGCGGCTACAATGAGCAGTTCTTC. Protein product: CASSQDLTSGYNEQFF.

The rearrangement uses TRBV18 and TRBJ2-7; 12 nucleotides agree with TRBD2. The CDR3 has 16 amino acids. V shed 2 bases, J shed 7 bases, and the junction held 9 bases outside the gene matches. The germline CDR1 and CDR2 sequences are KGHSH and LQKENI. Written as DNA, the CDR3 is TGTGCCAGCTCACCAGGCAGGACTAGCGGGATGAGAGAGCAGTACTTC. It specifies CASSPGRTSGMREQYF.

The chain carries TRBV6-1 and TRBJ2-7; perhaps D is TRBD1 or TRBD2 (5 bases each). Trimming cost V 1 base and J 2 bases, with 18 bases left between them. The CDR3 runs to 17 residues. In germline, CDR1 is MNHNS, CDR2 SASEGT. The CDR3 coding sequence is TGTGCCAGCAGTGAAGACTCGGACTCCTGGGGACCCTACGAGCAGTACTTC. It translates to CASSEDSDSWGPYEQYF.

This clonotype was picked up a small number of times. This rearrangement joins TRBV9 to TRBJ2-3; 7 positions agree with TRBD2. The CDR3 has 17 residues. CDR1 SGDLS and CDR2 YYNGEE come from the germline V gene. With V trimmed by 0 bases and J by 1 base, 8 bases remained unmatched. The CDR3 nucleotides read TGTGCCAGCAGCGTAGCGGGGGACTACCCAGGCACAGATACGCAGTATTTT. Translation: CASSVAGDYPGTDTQYF.

The rearrangement uses TRBV7-9 and TRBJ2-7; D is perhaps TRBD1 (5 bases). The CDR3 has 13 residues. CDR1 SEHNR and CDR2 FQNEAQ come from the germline V gene (reference sequence). V was trimmed by 5 bases and J by 4 bases, leaving 12 bases between them. The DNA for the CDR3 is TGTGCCAGCAGCCGAGAAGGGGCTTACGAGCAGTACTTC. It encodes CASSREGAYEQYF. Full variable domain (remainder filled in from reference TRBV7-9 and TRBJ2-7): DTGVSQNPRHKITKRGQNVTFRCDPISEHNRLYWYRQTLGQGPEFLTYFQNEAQLEKSRLLSDRFSAERPKGSFSTLEIQRTEQGDSAMYLCASSREGAYEQYFGPGTRLTVT.

The chain employs TRBV11-2 and TRBJ2-3, with 14 positions matching TRBD2. Germline-derived CDR1 and CDR2 are SGHAT and FQNNGV. The CDR3 spans 22 residues. With 4 bases clipped from V and 8 bases from J, the junction kept 26 bases outside the gene matches. The CDR3 loop reads CASSSKRPGTSGSDRPEGTQYF. CDR3 coding DNA: TGTGCCAGCAGCTCAAAAAGGCCCGGGACTAGCGGGAGTGATAGGCCCGAGGGTACGCAGTATTTT.

This clonotype appeared a few times. This chain joins TRBV27 and TRBJ2-1; TRBD2 agrees at 12 bases. Germline V gene lookup returns CDR1 MNHEY and CDR2 SMNVEV (reference sequence). The CDR3 covers 17 residues. Germline trimming cut 1 base from V and 4 bases from J; bases unmatched to any gene: 5. The CDR3 loop reads CASSLLTTSGSYNEQFF. The CDR3, as DNA: TGTGCCAGCAGTTTATTGACGACTAGCGGGAGTTACAATGAGCAGTTCTTC.

This clonotype appeared a few times. The genes are TRBV5-5 and TRBJ2-7; TRBD2 might be the D (5 bases). The CDR3 has 13 amino acids. Trimming removed 5 bases from V and 4 bases from J, with 13 bases in between. Germline CDR1 SGHKS, CDR2 YYEKEE (reference sequence). This chain's CDR3 is CASRNSPGYEQYF. Written as DNA, the CDR3 is TGTGCCAGCAGGAATTCACCGGGGTACGAGCAGTACTTC.

This clonotype appeared a single time. The V call is TRBV14, the J call TRBJ2-3, with D possibly TRBD1 on 6 matching bases. The germline V and J ends were trimmed by 2 bases and 7 bases, with 16 bases remaining between them. Germline V gene sequence: CDR1 SGHDN, CDR2 FVKESK. The CDR3 is made up of 15 amino acids. The CDR3: CASSQNRARENTQYF. The CDR3 nucleotides are TGTGCCAGCAGCCAAAACAGGGCAAGGGAGAATACGCAGTATTTT.

This chain links TRBV5-6 with TRBJ1-5; no clear D gene. Trimming removed 5 bases at V and 2 bases at J, with 14 bases between. The length of the CDR3 is 15 residues. CDR1 is SGHDT, CDR2 YYEEEE, per germline. The chain's CDR3 is CASSLNWGGNQPQHF. Written as DNA, the CDR3 is TGTGCCAGCAGTTTGAACTGGGGTGGCAATCAGCCCCAGCATTTT. Combining the CDR3 with reference TRBV5-6 and TRBJ1-5 gives the whole variable domain DAGVTQSPTHLIKTRGQQVTLRCSPKSGHDTVSWYQQALGQGPQFIFQYYEEEERQRGNFPDRFSGHQFPNYSSELNVNALLLGDSALYLCASSLNWGGNQPQHFGDGTRLSIL.

The chain joins TRBV28 to TRBJ1-4; possible D gene TRBD1, 5 bases. Germline-derived CDR1 and CDR2 are MDHEN and SYDVKM. The CDR3 covers 14 residues. Deletions cut 4 bases from V and 5 bases from J, with 11 bases between. CDR3 in amino acids: CASSSPGGNEKLFF. The CDR3 nucleotides read TGTGCCAGCAGTTCCCCGGGGGGGAATGAAAAACTGTTTTTT.

This chain uses TRBV3-1 with TRBJ2-3; D remains ambiguous. There are 13 residues in the CDR3. The germline gives CDR1 LGHDT, CDR2 YNNKEL (reference sequence). The V end was cut by 2 bases, the J end by 4 bases, with 7 bases between. The CDR3 nucleotides read TGTGCCAGCAGCCAATCTCCGCCAGATACGCAGTATTTT. Translated: CASSQSPPDTQYF.

This clonotype was found a few times. DNA for the CDR3: TGCAGTGCCCCCCTCGGGGCTAGCCCGGGGGGTACGCAGTATTTT. It is translated as CSAPLGASPGGTQYF. The rearrangement uses TRBV20-1 and TRBJ2-3; 7 bases match TRBD2. The CDR3 totals 15 residues. Looked up from germline, CDR1 is DFQATT and CDR2 is SNEGSKA (reference sequence). Unmatched junction bases numbered 17, after V lost 6 bases and J lost 8 bases.

The chain links TRBV2 to TRBJ2-5, with 7 bases that match TRBD1. The J call is uncertain, as TRBJ2-7 better fits the DNA end. Germline V gene sequence: CDR1 SNHLY, CDR2 FYNNEI. The CDR3 loop spans 16 amino acids. CDR3 nucleotides: TGTGCCAGCAGTGGATCCGGGACAGTTGCCTCCTACGAGCAGTACTTC. The encoded protein is CASSGSGTVASYEQYF.

This clonotype was found a few times. V is TRBV29-1 and J is TRBJ1-2, with D unresolved. The CDR3 is made up of 15 amino acids. CDR1 SQVTM and CDR2 ANQGSEA come from the germline V gene. V gave up 6 bases and J gave up 0 bases, with 17 bases separating them. CDR3 amino acids: CSVLSGRITNYGYTF. The CDR3 nucleotides are TGCAGCGTCCTCTCCGGCCGCATAACTAACTATGGCTACACCTTC. Full variable domain (rest looked up from reference TRBV29-1 and TRBJ1-2): SAVISQKPSRDICQRGTSLTIQCQVDSQVTMMFWYRQQPGQSLTLIATANQGSEATYESGFVIDKFPISRPNLTFSTLTVSNMSPEDSSIYLCSVLSGRITNYGYTFGSGTRLTVV.